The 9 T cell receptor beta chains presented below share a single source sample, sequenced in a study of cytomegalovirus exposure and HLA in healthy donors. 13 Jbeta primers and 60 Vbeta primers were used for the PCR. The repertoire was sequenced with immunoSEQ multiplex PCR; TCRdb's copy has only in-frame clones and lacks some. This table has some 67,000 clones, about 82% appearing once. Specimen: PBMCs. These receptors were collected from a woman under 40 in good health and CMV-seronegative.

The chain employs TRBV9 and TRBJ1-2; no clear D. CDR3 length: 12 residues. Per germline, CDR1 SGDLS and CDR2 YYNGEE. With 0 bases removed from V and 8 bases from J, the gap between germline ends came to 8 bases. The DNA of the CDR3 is TGTGCCAGCAGCGTAGGAGTGAGGGGCTACACCTTC. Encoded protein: CASSVGVRGYTF.

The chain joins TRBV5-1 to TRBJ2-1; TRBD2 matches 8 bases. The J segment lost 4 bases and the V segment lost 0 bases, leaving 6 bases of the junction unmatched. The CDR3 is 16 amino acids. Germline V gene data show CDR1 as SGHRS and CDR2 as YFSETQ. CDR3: CASSLELTSVYNEQFF. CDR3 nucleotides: TGCGCCAGCAGCTTGGAGTTGACTAGCGTGTACAATGAGCAGTTCTTC.

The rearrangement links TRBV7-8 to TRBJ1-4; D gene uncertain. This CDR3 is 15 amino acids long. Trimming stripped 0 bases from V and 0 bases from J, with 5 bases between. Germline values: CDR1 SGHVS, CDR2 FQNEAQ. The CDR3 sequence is CASSLAGATNEKLFF. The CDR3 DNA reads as TGTGCCAGCAGCTTAGCGGGCGCAACTAATGAAAAACTGTTTTTT.

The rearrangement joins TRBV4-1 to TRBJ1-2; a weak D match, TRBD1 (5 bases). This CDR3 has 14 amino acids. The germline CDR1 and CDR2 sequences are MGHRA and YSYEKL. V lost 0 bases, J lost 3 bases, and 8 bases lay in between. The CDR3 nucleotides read TGCGCCAGCAGCCAAGATTGGGACTACTATGGCTACACCTTC. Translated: CASSQDWDYYGYTF.

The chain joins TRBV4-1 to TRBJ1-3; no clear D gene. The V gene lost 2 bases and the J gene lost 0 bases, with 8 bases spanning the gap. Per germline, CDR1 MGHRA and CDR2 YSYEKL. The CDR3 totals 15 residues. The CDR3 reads CASSQQLYSGNTIYF. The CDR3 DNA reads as TGCGCCAGCAGCCAACAACTATACTCTGGAAACACCATATATTTT.

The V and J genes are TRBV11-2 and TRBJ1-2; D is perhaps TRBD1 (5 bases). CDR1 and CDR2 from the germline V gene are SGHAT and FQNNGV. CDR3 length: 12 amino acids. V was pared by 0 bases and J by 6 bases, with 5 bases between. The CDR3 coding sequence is TGTGCCAGCAGCTTAGAAGGGGATGGCTACACCTTC. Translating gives CASSLEGDGYTF.

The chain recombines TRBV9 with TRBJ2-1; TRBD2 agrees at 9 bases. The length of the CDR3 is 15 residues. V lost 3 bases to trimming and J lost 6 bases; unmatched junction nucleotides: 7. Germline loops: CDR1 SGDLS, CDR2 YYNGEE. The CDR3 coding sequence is TGTGCCAGCAGCGCCCCGGGACTAGCCATCAATGAGCAGTTCTTC. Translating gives CASSAPGLAINEQFF.

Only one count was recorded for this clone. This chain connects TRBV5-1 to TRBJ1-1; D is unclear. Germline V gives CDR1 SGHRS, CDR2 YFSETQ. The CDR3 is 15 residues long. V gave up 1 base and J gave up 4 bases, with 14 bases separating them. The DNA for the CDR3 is TGCGCCAGCAGCTTGAGGGCAGGCGCGGGCACTGAAGCTTTCTTT. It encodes CASSLRAGAGTEAFF.

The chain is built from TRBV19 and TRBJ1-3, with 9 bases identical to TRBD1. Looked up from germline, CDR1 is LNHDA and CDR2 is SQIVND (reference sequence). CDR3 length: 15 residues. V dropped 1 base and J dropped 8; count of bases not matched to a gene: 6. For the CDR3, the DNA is TGTGCCAGTAGTATAGCGGGACAGGGAACGGACACCATATATTTT. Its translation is CASSIAGQGTDTIYF.